The 6 T cell receptor beta chains below come from one sample, sequenced in a study of response to subunit inactivated influenza vaccine. One entry per CDR3 protein, called by TCRdb with MiXCR from the RT-PCR reads. This sample has about 700,000 distinct CDR3 sequences, with about 15% found just once. This specimen was PBMCs from blood, taken 14 days before vaccination. Source of these receptors: a man in his fifties who received an inactivated influenza vaccine.

This chain connects TRBV29-1 to TRBJ2-7; D ambiguous. This CDR3 comprises 11 residues. Germline loops: CDR1 SQVTM, CDR2 ANQGSEA. V lost 4 bases to trimming and J lost 3 bases, with 7 bases between them. Here the CDR3 DNA reads TGCAGCGTTGTTGTTGACTACGAGCAGTACTTC. Translated, it gives CSVVVDYEQYF.

This clonotype showed up just a few times. J is TRBJ2-1 and V is TRBV12-3 or TRBV12-4, with 13 bases that match TRBD2. Trimming cost V 6 bases and J 10 bases; bases outside gene matches: 9. The length of the CDR3 is 15 residues. The CDR3 loop reads CASSRTGTSGTEQFF. The DNA for the CDR3 is TGTGCCAGCAGCCGAACCGGGACTAGCGGGACCGAGCAGTTCTTC.

The sample holds many counts of this clonotype. The chain uses TRBV5-1 and TRBJ2-5; possible D gene TRBD1, 5 bases. V shed 0 bases and J shed 2 bases, with 23 bases lying between them. Looked up from germline, CDR1 is SGHRS and CDR2 is YFSETQ. The CDR3 length is 19 residues. In nucleotides, the CDR3 is TGCGCCAGCAGCTTGGTGGCAGGGATCCTTCGTCAGGTACAAGAGACCCAGTACTTC. Translating gives CASSLVAGILRQVQETQYF.

J is TRBJ2-7 and V is TRBV5-5; D remains unclear. This CDR3 spans 15 amino acids. Germline lookup yields CDR1 SGHKS and CDR2 YYEKEE (reference sequence). Trimming shortened V by 0 bases and J by 0 bases, and 10 bases separated the two germline ends. The CDR3 loop is CASSLEWQVSYEQYF. The CDR3 DNA reads as TGTGCCAGCAGCTTGGAGTGGCAGGTCTCCTACGAGCAGTACTTC.

In its sample, this clonotype was seen many times. V usage is TRBV6-5 and J usage is TRBJ1-4, with a weak D call TRBD1 (6 bases). The CDR3 contains 16 residues. V was shortened by 4 bases and J by 7 bases, with 19 bases between the two germline ends. The germline V gene has CDR1 MNHEY and CDR2 SVGAGI. The DNA of the CDR3 is TGTGCCAGCAGTTCTGTAAAAGGGGGAATGGGTGAAAAACTGTTTTTT. It is translated as CASSSVKGGMGEKLFF.

This clonotype came up a few times. This chain joins TRBV6-5 and TRBJ2-1, with D perhaps given as TRBD1 or TRBD2 (5 bases each). The CDR3 loop spans 16 amino acids. Germline V gene lookup returns CDR1 MNHEY and CDR2 SVGAGI. The V end was cut by 0 bases, the J end by 0 bases, with 9 bases between. In nucleotides, the CDR3 is TGTGCCAGCAGTTACTCGGGACCGTTCTCCTACAATGAGCAGTTCTTC. As protein: CASSYSGPFSYNEQFF.